This T cell receptor beta chain was captured by sequencing in a study of blood T cell repertoires in COVID-19. The method was immunoSEQ multiplex PCR; TCRdb's version includes in-frame clones alone and lacks a portion of them. The sample includes over 450,000 clones, approximately 91% of them seen just once. The sample comprised peripheral blood. The clonotype comes from a woman aged 45 to 65 with COVID-19, enrolled during active disease.

CDR3: CAWSPNSSGNTIYF. The CDR3 DNA is TGTGCCTGGAGTCCCAACAGCTCTGGAAACACCATATATTTT. The chain joins TRBV30 to TRBJ1-3, with D uncertain. Germline-derived CDR1 and CDR2 are GTSNPN and SVGIG (reference sequence). The CDR3 is made up of 14 amino acids. V shed 2 bases and J shed 0 bases, with 8 bases lying between them.